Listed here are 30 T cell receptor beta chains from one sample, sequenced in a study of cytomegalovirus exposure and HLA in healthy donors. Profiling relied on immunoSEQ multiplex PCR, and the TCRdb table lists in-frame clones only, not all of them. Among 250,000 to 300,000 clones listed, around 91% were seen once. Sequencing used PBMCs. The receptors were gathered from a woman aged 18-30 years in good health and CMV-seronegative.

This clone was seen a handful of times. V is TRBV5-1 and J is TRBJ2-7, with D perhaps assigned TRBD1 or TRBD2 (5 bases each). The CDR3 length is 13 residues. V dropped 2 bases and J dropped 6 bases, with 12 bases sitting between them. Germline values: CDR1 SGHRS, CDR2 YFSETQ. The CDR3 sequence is CASSFKIGGEQYV. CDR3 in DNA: TGCGCCAGCAGCTTCAAGATTGGGGGCGAGCAGTACGTC.

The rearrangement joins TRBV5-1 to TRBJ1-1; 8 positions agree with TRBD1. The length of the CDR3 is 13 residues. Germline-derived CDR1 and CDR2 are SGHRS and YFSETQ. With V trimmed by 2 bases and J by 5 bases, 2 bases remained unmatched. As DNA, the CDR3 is TGCGCCAGCAGCTTTGACAGGGGAACTGAAGCTTTCTTT. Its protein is CASSFDRGTEAFF.

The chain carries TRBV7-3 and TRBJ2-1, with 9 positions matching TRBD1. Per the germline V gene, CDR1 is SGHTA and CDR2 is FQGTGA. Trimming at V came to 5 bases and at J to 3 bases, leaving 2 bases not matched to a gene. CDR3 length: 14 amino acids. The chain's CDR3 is CASSLDRGYNEQFF. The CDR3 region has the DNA TGTGCCAGCAGCCTGGACAGGGGCTACAATGAGCAGTTCTTC.

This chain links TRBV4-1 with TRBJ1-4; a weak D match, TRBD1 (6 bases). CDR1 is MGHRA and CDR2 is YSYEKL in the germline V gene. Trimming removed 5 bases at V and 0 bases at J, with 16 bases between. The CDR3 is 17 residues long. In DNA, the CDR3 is TGCGCCAGCAGCGCTCAGGGGCAGCCTGCAACTAATGAAAAACTGTTTTTT. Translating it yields CASSAQGQPATNEKLFF.

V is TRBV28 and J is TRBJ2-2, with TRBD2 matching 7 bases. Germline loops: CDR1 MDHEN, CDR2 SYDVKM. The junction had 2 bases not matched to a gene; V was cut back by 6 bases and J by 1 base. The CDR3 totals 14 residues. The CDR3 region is CASRGLLNTGELFF. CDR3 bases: TGTGCCAGCAGGGGACTATTGAACACCGGGGAGCTGTTTTTT.

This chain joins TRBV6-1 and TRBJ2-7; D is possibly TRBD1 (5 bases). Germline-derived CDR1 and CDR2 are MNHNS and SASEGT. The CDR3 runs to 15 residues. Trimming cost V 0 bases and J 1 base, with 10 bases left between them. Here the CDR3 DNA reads TGTGCCAGCAGTGAAGCGGGGCGAAGGTCCTACGAGCAGTACGTC. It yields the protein CASSEAGRRSYEQYV.

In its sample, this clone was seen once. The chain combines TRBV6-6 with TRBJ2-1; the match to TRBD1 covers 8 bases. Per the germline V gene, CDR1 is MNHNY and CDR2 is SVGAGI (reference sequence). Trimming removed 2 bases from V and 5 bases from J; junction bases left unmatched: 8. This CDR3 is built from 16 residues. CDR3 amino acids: CASSYIETGADNEQFF. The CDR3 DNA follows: TGTGCCAGCAGTTACATCGAGACAGGGGCCGACAATGAGCAGTTCTTC.

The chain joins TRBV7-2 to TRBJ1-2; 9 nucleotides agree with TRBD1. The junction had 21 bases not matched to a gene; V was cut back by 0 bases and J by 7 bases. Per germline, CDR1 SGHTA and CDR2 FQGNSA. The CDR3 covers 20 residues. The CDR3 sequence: CASSLALGQQGARGRPGYTF. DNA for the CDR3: TGTGCCAGCAGCTTAGCTCTTGGTCAACAGGGGGCCCGAGGTCGGCCTGGCTACACCTTC.

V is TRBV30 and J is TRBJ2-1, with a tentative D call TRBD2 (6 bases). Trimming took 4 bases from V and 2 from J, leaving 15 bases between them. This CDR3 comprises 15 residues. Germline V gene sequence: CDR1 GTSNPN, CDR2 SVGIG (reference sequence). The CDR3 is CAWKSGPRTYNEQFF. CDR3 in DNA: TGTGCCTGGAAAAGCGGGCCCCGGACCTACAATGAGCAGTTCTTC.

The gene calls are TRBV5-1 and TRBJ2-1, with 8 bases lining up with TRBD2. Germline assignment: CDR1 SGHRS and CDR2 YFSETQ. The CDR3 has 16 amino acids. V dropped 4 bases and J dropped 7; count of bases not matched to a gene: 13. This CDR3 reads CASSANGGALMNEQFF. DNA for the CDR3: TGCGCCAGCAGCGCCAACGGGGGGGCCTTAATGAATGAGCAGTTCTTC.

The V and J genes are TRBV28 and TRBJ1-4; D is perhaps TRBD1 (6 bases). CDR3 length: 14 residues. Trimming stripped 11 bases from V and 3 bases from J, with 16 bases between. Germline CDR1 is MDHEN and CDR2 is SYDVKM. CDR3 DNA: TGTGCCGGATCACAGGGTTCAGCTAATGAAAAACTGTTTTTT. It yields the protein CAGSQGSANEKLFF.

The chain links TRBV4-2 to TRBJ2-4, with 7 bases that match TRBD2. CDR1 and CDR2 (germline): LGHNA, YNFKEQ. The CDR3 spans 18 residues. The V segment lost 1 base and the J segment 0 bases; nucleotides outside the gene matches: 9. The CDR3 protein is CASSQVIRTSVAKNIQYF. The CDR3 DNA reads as TGTGCCAGCAGCCAAGTTATCAGGACTAGTGTAGCCAAAAACATTCAGTACTTC.

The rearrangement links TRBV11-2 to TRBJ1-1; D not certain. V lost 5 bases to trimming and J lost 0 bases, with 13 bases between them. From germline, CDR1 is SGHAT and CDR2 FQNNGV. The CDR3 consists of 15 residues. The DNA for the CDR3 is TGTGCCAGCAGCGGCCGCGGGCCGTTGAACACTGAAGCTTTCTTT. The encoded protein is CASSGRGPLNTEAFF.

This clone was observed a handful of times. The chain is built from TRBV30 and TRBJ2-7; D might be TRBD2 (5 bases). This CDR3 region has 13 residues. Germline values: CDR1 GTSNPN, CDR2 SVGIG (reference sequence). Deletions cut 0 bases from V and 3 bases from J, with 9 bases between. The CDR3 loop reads CAWSVRGRYEQYF. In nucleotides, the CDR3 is TGTGCCTGGAGTGTACGAGGGCGCTACGAGCAGTACTTC. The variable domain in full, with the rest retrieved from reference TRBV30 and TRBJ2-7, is SQTIHQWPATLVQPVGSPLSLECTVEGTSNPNLYWYRQAAGRGLQLLFYSVGIGQISSEVPQNLSASRPQDRQFILSSKKLLLSDSGFYLCAWSVRGRYEQYFGPGTRLTVT.

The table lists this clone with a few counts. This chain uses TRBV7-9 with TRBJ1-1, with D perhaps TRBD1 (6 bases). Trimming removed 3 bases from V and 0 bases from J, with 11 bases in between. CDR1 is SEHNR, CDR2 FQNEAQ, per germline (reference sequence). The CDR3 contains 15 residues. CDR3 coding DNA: TGTGCCAGCAGCTTCCGGGACACCTTGAACACTGAAGCTTTCTTT. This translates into CASSFRDTLNTEAFF.

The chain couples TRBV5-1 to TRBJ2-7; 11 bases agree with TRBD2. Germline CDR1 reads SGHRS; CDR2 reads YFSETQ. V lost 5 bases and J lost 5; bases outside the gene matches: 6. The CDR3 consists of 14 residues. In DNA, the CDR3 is TGCGCCAGCAGACGGACTAGCGGGTCCGACGAGCAGTACTTC. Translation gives CASRRTSGSDEQYF.

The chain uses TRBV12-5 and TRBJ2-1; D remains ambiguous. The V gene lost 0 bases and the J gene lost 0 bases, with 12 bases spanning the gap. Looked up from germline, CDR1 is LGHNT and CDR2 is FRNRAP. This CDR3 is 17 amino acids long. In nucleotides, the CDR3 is TGTGCTAGTGGTTTGGTAGGCGACGGCGGCTCCTACAATGAGCAGTTCTTC. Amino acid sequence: CASGLVGDGGSYNEQFF.

In DNA, the CDR3 is TGCGCCAGCAGCCTGTATAGCGGGGGGGAAGAGACCCAGTACTTC. Protein product: CASSLYSGGEETQYF. This sequence joins TRBV5-1 and TRBJ2-5, with 11 nucleotides matching TRBD2. Trimming at V came to 4 bases and at J to 3 bases, leaving 5 bases not matched to a gene. The CDR3 loop spans 15 amino acids. Germline CDR1 and CDR2: SGHRS and YFSETQ.

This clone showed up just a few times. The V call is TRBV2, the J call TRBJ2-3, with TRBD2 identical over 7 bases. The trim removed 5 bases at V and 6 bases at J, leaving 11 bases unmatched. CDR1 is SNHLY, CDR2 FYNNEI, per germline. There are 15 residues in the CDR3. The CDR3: CASSTGGMHMDTQYF. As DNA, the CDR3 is TGTGCCAGCAGTACCGGGGGGATGCACATGGATACGCAGTATTTT.

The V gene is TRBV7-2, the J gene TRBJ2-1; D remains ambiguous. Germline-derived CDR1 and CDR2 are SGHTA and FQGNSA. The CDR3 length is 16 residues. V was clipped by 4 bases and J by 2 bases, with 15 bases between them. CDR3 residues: CASSYVGVSPYNEQFF. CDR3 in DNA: TGTGCCAGCAGCTACGTTGGAGTAAGCCCCTACAATGAGCAGTTCTTC.

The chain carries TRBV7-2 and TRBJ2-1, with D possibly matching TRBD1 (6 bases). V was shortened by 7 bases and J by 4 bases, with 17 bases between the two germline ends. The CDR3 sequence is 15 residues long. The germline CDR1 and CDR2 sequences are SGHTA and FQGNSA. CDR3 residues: CASTLGWGTYNEQFF. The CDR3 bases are TGTGCCAGCACCCTTGGGTGGGGGACATACAATGAGCAGTTCTTC.

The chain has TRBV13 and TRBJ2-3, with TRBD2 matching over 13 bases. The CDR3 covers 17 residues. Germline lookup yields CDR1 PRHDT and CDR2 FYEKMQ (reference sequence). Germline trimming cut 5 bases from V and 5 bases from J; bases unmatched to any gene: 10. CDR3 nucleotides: TGTGCCAGCAGCCCGAGAGGGACTAGCGGGGTGGTAGATACGCAGTATTTT. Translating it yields CASSPRGTSGVVDTQYF.

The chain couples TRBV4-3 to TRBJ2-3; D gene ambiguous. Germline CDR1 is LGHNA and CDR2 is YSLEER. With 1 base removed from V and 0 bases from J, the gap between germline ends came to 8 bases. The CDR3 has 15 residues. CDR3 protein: CASSQVSGSTDTQYF. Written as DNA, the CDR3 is TGCGCCAGCAGCCAAGTTTCGGGTAGCACAGATACGCAGTATTTT.

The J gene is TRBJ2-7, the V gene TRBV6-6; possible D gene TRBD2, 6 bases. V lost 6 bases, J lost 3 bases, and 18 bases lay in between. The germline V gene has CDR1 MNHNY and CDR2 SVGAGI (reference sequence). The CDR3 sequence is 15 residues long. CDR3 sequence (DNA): TGTGCCAGCAGCCCCGGGAGTGGGAGCAGCTACGAGCAGTACTTC. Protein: CASSPGSGSSYEQYF.

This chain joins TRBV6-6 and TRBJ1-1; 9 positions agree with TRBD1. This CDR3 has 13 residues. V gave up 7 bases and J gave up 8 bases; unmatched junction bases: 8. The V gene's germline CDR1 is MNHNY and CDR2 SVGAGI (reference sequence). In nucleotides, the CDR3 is TGTGCCAGCACGGACAGGGGAGGTGTCGAAGCTTTCTTT. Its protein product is CASTDRGGVEAFF.

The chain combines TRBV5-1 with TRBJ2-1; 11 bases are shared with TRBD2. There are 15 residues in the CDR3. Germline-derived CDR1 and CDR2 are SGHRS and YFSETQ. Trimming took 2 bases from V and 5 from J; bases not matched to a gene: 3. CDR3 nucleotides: TGCGCCAGCAGCTTAACTAGCGGGGGCCACAATGAGCAGTTCTTC. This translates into CASSLTSGGHNEQFF.

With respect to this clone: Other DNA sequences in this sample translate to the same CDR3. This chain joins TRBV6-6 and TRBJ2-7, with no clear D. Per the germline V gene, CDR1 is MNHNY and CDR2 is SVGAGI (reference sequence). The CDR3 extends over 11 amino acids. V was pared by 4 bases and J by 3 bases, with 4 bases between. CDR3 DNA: TGTGCCAGCAGTTCTAACTACGAGCAGTACTTC. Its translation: CASSSNYEQYF.

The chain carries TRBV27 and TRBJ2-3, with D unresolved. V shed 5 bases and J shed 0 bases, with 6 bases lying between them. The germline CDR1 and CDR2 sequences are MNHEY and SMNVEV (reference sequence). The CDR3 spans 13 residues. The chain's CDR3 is CASSPLSTDTQYF. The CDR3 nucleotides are TGTGCCAGCAGTCCTCTTAGCACAGATACGCAGTATTTT.

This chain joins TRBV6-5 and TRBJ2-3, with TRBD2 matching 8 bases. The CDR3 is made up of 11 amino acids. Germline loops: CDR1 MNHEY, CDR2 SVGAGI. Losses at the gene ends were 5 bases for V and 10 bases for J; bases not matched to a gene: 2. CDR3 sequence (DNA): TGTGCCAGCAGTGTAGCGGGGTCGCAGTATTTT. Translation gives CASSVAGSQYF.

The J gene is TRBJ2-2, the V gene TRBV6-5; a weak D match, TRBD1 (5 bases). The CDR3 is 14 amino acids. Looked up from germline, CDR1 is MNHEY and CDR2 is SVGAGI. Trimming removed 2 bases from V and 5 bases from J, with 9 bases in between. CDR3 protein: CASSYGADTGELFF. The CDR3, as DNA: TGTGCCAGCAGTTACGGGGCAGATACCGGGGAGCTGTTTTTT.